A single sample gave rise to the 25 T cell receptor beta chains below, sequenced in a study of T-cell reconstitution after alpha-beta-depleted transplantation in children listed by TCRdb under 2016. Library method: PCR. Sequencing was performed on an Illumina HiSeq 2500. Molecular barcoding was employed in the preparation of TCR libraries, with unique molecular identifiers being used to normalize TCRbeta repertoire quantification. TCRdb reprocessing: public reads trimmed at Q25 with fastp, clones called with MiXCR, in-frame beta chains kept. Each entry is one CDR3 protein sequence, shown with its most common DNA and genes. Across this sample there are a few hundred thousand distinct CDR3 sequences, with around 25% seen only once. The top ten hold around 9.9% of the sample. Taken with the paper, the label for treatment or condition translates to: allogeneic hematopoietic cell transplantation with graft depleted of TCRalphabeta T cells and CD19 B cells.

The starting material was PBMCs, mostly from graft donor cells, obtained 180 days after TCRalphabeta/CD19-depleted stem cell transplant. The receptors were gathered from a male patient under 18 who had a stem cell transplant for acute lymphoblastic leukemia, so the T cells may come from the graft donor.

This chain joins TRBV5-1 and TRBJ2-7, with 9 bases identical to TRBD1. Germline V gene sequence: CDR1 SGHRS, CDR2 YFSETQ. V shed 4 bases, J shed 1 base, and the junction held 3 bases outside the gene matches. The CDR3 totals 14 residues. CDR3 protein: CASSKTGGSYEQYF. The CDR3 DNA is TGCGCCAGCAGCAAGACAGGGGGATCCTACGAGCAGTACTTC.

This clonotype was observed at least ten times. This chain uses TRBV9 with TRBJ2-4, with 10 bases lining up with TRBD1. Germline V gene data show CDR1 as SGDLS and CDR2 as YYNGEE. This CDR3 has 17 amino acids. Trimming took 0 bases from V and 3 from J; bases not matched to a gene: 6. Here the CDR3 reads CASSVGPGQGIKNIQYF. CDR3 sequence (DNA): TGTGCCAGCAGCGTAGGGCCGGGACAGGGGATCAAAAACATTCAGTACTTC.

This clonotype was seen a few times. The V gene is TRBV12-3 or TRBV12-4, the J gene TRBJ2-1, with TRBD2 identical over 8 bases. J gave up 15 bases and V 4 bases, and 11 bases lay outside the gene matches. The CDR3 is 13 amino acids. The CDR3 nucleotides are TGTGCCAGCAGTTGGGGACTAGAAGAGGAGTGGTTCTTC. Protein product: CASSWGLEEEWFF.

This clonotype appeared once. The V gene is TRBV6-5, the J gene TRBJ1-2; TRBD1 aligns across 7 bases. With 2 bases clipped from V and 5 bases from J, the junction kept 8 bases outside the gene matches. This CDR3 has 15 amino acids. Germline V gives CDR1 MNHEY, CDR2 SVGAGI. For the CDR3, the DNA is TGTGCCAGCAGTTACCGTGGGACAGAAATTTATGGCTACACCTTC. This codes for CASSYRGTEIYGYTF.

This clonotype was seen more than once but under ten times. This rearrangement joins TRBV3-1 to TRBJ2-1; D is uncertain. Germline lookup yields CDR1 LGHDT and CDR2 YNNKEL (reference sequence). The CDR3 has 13 amino acids. The V end lost 0 bases, the J end lost 8 bases, and 8 bases lay between the germline ends. The CDR3 loop reads CASSQDHPDEQFF. CDR3 nucleotide sequence: TGTGCCAGCAGCCAAGATCACCCTGATGAGCAGTTCTTC.

The table lists this clonotype with a few counts. The chain is built from TRBV29-1 and TRBJ2-2; 7 bases align to TRBD2. This CDR3 region has 13 residues. Per the germline V gene, CDR1 is SQVTM and CDR2 is ANQGSEA. V lost 6 bases, J lost 5 bases, and 6 bases stayed unmatched. This CDR3 is CSVRHGRTGELFF. CDR3 in DNA: TGCAGCGTCCGTCACGGGAGGACCGGGGAGCTGTTTTTT.

This clonotype was seen only a few times. The chain recombines TRBV12-3 or TRBV12-4 with TRBJ2-7; D ambiguous. The CDR3 runs 16 residues. Trimming removed 4 bases at V and 3 bases at J, with 19 bases between. CDR3 coding DNA: TGTGCCAGCAGTTCTAGTCGGGCAGGCCTTCTCTACGAGCAGTACTTC. Translating gives CASSSSRAGLLYEQYF.

Points on this clonotype: Mismatch with germline at one junction end may stem from a read error. The CDR3 is CATSGSGRNYEQYF. CDR3 nucleotides: TGTGCCACCAGTGGAAGCGGGAGGAATTACGAGCAGTACTTC. The chain has TRBV10-3 and TRBJ2-7, with TRBD2 matching 9 bases. The CDR3 runs to 14 residues. The germline CDR1 and CDR2 sequences are ENHRY and SYGVKD.

CDR3 sequence reads: CASSSTLGADLYGYTF. For the CDR3, the DNA is TGTGCCAGCAGCTCGACTTTAGGGGCGGATTTATATGGCTACACCTTC. The chain recombines TRBV7-9 with TRBJ1-2, with D perhaps matching TRBD1 (5 bases). In germline, CDR1 is SEHNR, CDR2 FQNEAQ (reference sequence). The CDR3 length is 16 residues. Trimming removed 4 bases from V and 5 bases from J, with 20 bases in between.

This clonotype showed up many times. The V and J genes are TRBV5-1 and TRBJ2-1; 7 positions match TRBD2. Germline trimming cut 7 bases from V and 10 bases from J; bases unmatched to any gene: 5. Germline V CDR1 and CDR2: SGHRS, YFSETQ. The CDR3 sequence is 11 residues long. CDR3 bases: TGCGCCAGCTGGTCGGGAGGCGAGCAGTTCTTC. Protein sequence: CASWSGGEQFF.

The chain is built from TRBV18 and TRBJ1-1; 7 nucleotides align to TRBD1. Germline assignment: CDR1 KGHSH and CDR2 LQKENI. The length of the CDR3 is 15 residues. Trimming removed 5 bases from V and 1 base from J; junction bases left unmatched: 7. The CDR3 DNA reads as TGTGCCAGCTCATCAGGGGGTCTTAAGAACACTGAAGCTTTCTTT. Its translation is CASSSGGLKNTEAFF.

This clonotype was counted between two and nine times. The rearrangement links TRBV6-1 to TRBJ2-4; D is perhaps TRBD2 (6 bases). Per the germline V gene, CDR1 is MNHNS and CDR2 is SASEGT. The CDR3 contains 17 residues. V lost 7 bases, J lost 0 bases, and 19 bases lay in between. CDR3 DNA sequence: TGTGCCAGCACTCAAAGAGGTAGCGGACTAGCCAAAAACATTCAGTACTTC. It encodes CASTQRGSGLAKNIQYF.

In its sample, this clonotype was seen many times. V gene TRBV5-1 combines with J gene TRBJ2-1; D gene uncertain. The CDR3 sequence is 14 residues long. The V gene's germline CDR1 is SGHRS and CDR2 YFSETQ. Between the trimmed V and J ends, which lost 1 base and 4 bases, there was a span of 9 bases. CDR3: CASSLTRPYNEQFF. The CDR3 coding sequence is TGCGCCAGCAGCTTGACGAGACCGTACAATGAGCAGTTCTTC.

This clonotype turned up a few times. This chain joins TRBV11-2 and TRBJ2-5; tentatively, D is TRBD2 (6 bases). The CDR3 is 16 residues long. Germline V gene sequence: CDR1 SGHAT, CDR2 FQNNGV. Trimming removed 3 bases at V and 4 bases at J, with 18 bases between. CDR3 DNA: TGTGCCAGCAGCTTGGGGGGACCGGGGTGGGGAGAGACCCAGTACTTC. Its protein product is CASSLGGPGWGETQYF.

In this sample, this clonotype turned up many times. This chain joins TRBV27 and TRBJ2-7; D unresolved. The CDR3 extends over 15 amino acids. V lost 2 bases, J lost 1 base, and 12 bases lay in between. Germline V lookup: CDR1 MNHEY, CDR2 SMNVEV (reference sequence). CDR3 DNA sequence: TGTGCCAGCAGTTTAATTGGAGATTTGTCCTACGAGCAGTACTTC. Protein product: CASSLIGDLSYEQYF.

This clonotype was seen only a few times. The CDR3 protein is CASSSGLAGGSEQYF. In DNA, the CDR3 is TGTGCCAGCTCATCGGGACTAGCGGGAGGGAGCGAGCAGTACTTC. J is TRBJ2-7 and V is TRBV18; 16 bases line up with TRBD2. Germline CDR1 and CDR2: KGHSH and LQKENI. The V gene end was trimmed by 5 bases and the J gene end by 6 bases; junction bases not matched to a gene: 4. CDR3 size: 15 residues.

The chain uses TRBV15 and TRBJ1-1, with D hard to call. This CDR3 spans 14 amino acids. Between the trimmed V and J ends, which lost 0 bases and 0 bases, there was a span of 5 bases. CDR1 and CDR2 (germline): LNHNV, YYDKDF (reference sequence). The CDR3 region has the DNA TGTGCCACCAGCAGAGATAGAATGAACACTGAAGCTTTCTTT. Protein: CATSRDRMNTEAFF. The complete variable domain, with remaining parts taken from reference TRBV15 and TRBJ1-1, reads DAMVIQNPRYQVTQFGKPVTLSCSQTLNHNVMYWYQQKSSQAPKLLFHYYDKDFNNEADTPDNFQSRRPNTSFCFLDIRSPGLGDTAMYLCATSRDRMNTEAFFGQGTRLTVV.

The rearrangement uses TRBV27 and TRBJ2-7; 8 nucleotides match TRBD1. Trimming removed 2 bases from V and 4 bases from J; junction bases left unmatched: 4. CDR1 and CDR2 from the germline V gene are MNHEY and SMNVEV (reference sequence). The CDR3 runs to 14 residues. The CDR3 protein is CASSLVRQGYEQYF. The CDR3 DNA sequence: TGTGCCAGCAGTTTAGTTAGACAGGGGTACGAGCAGTACTTC.

V usage is TRBV5-1 and J usage is TRBJ1-6; 8 bases agree with TRBD1. Germline V gene data show CDR1 as SGHRS and CDR2 as YFSETQ. CDR3 length equals 14 residues. J lost 2 bases, V lost 5 bases, and 0 bases had no gene match. The CDR3 nucleotides read TGCGCCAGCAGGACAGGGGCCTATAATTCACCCCTCCACTTT. This translates into CASRTGAYNSPLHF.

The V and J genes are TRBV5-1 and TRBJ1-2; D ambiguous. The CDR3 runs 14 residues. Germline-derived CDR1 and CDR2 are SGHRS and YFSETQ. With 1 base removed from V and 4 bases from J, the gap between germline ends came to 11 bases. CDR3 in DNA: TGCGCCAGCAGCTTGAACGCAGGTGGCTATGGCTACACCTTC. This gives the protein CASSLNAGGYGYTF. The full variable domain, with the rest looked up from reference TRBV5-1 and TRBJ1-2, is KAGVTQTPRYLIKTRGQQVTLSCSPISGHRSVSWYQQTPGQGLQFLFEYFSETQRNKGNFPGRFSGRQFSNSRSEMNVSTLELGDSALYLCASSLNAGGYGYTFGSGTRLTVV.

The V gene is TRBV27, the J gene TRBJ2-3, with 7 nucleotides matching TRBD2. The CDR3 totals 18 residues. In germline, CDR1 is MNHEY, CDR2 SMNVEV (reference sequence). Trimming removed 5 bases from V and 0 bases from J; junction bases left unmatched: 14. Here the CDR3 reads CASSKGGAAGPSTDTQYF. The DNA for the CDR3 is TGTGCCAGCAGTAAGGGAGGGGCGGCGGGGCCTAGCACAGATACGCAGTATTTT.

The chain links TRBV15 to TRBJ2-7, with TRBD1 matching 7 bases. V lost 6 bases to trimming and J lost 1 base; unmatched junction nucleotides: 9. Germline CDR1 reads LNHNV; CDR2 reads YYDKDF (reference sequence). CDR3 length: 15 amino acids. The CDR3 region is CATSRDRDLSYEQYF. CDR3 DNA sequence: TGTGCCACCAGTCGTGACAGGGACCTTTCCTACGAGCAGTACTTC.

The chain links TRBV6-1 to TRBJ1-1; 12 nucleotides match TRBD1. The germline CDR1 and CDR2 sequences are MNHNS and SASEGT. The CDR3 is 14 residues long. V dropped 6 bases and J dropped 10; count of bases not matched to a gene: 9. CDR3 region: CASRRDRGRSGAFF. The CDR3 DNA reads as TGTGCCAGCAGACGGGACAGGGGGCGAAGCGGAGCTTTCTTT.

The V call is TRBV6-4, the J call TRBJ2-1; possible D gene TRBD1, 6 bases. The germline V gene has CDR1 MRHNA and CDR2 SNTAGT. V was shortened by 7 bases and J by 1 base, with 11 bases between the two germline ends. The CDR3 contains 14 residues. CDR3 amino acids: CASITGLSYNEQFF. The CDR3 coding sequence is TGTGCCAGCATTACAGGGCTATCCTACAATGAGCAGTTCTTC.

The genes are TRBV3-1 and TRBJ2-1; 11 bases are shared with TRBD2. Germline V gives CDR1 LGHDT, CDR2 YNNKEL (reference sequence). V shed 1 base, J shed 4 bases, and the junction held 9 bases outside the gene matches. The CDR3 length is 18 residues. This CDR3 reads CASSQGRSGTSGYNEQFF. In DNA form, the CDR3 reads TGTGCCAGCAGCCAAGGCCGATCCGGGACTAGCGGATACAATGAGCAGTTCTTC.